The source of this T cell receptor (beta chain) is a study of blood T cell repertoires in COVID-19. Study-level background: The analysed material was cDNA or gDNA that came from T cells, B-cell-depleted T cells, or PBMCs.

As originally analysed: Reference gene primer amplification gave nucleated cell count estimates. Profiled with immunoSEQ multiplex PCR; TCRdb holds only in-frame clones, not every one. V and J calls and clone size are given by that table; D and trimming were obtained from the DNA. Among over 100,000 clones listed, 84% were seen once. The CDR3 spans 13 residues. The ends lost 10 bases at V and 5 bases at J; junction bases unmatched: 9. The V gene's germline CDR1 is ENHRY and CDR2 SYGVKD. This receptor was taken from a woman between 45 and 60 years old with acute or convalescent COVID-19. The V call is TRBV10-3, the J call TRBJ1-1; 8 bases line up with TRBD1. The sequencing sample was made of peripheral blood. The chain's CDR3 is CASQQGGYTEAFF. The CDR3 nucleotides read TGTGCCAGCCAACAGGGGGGGTATACTGAAGCTTTCTTT.